Shown below are 14 T cell receptor beta chains from a single sample sequenced in a study of T cell responses to AZD1222 COVID-19 vaccine. Here immunoSEQ multiplex PCR was the method, and the copy in TCRdb shows in-frame clones only, minus some. The table has around 130,000 clones, 70% to 90% seen once. Sequenced here: peripheral blood, sampled 28 days after the second AZD1222 dose. These receptors originate from an adult who received the AZD1222 COVID-19 vaccine.

The chain couples TRBV6-2 or TRBV6-3 to TRBJ2-1; 7 nucleotides align to TRBD2. Per germline, CDR1 MNHEY and CDR2 SVGEGT. This CDR3 is built from 17 residues. The V segment lost 0 bases and the J segment 7 bases; nucleotides outside the gene matches: 12. The CDR3 region has the DNA TGTGCCAGCAGTTACTCCCCTGGACTAGGCCAGGCGAATGAGCAGTTCTTC. Translated: CASSYSPGLGQANEQFF.

The rearrangement uses TRBV6-2 or TRBV6-3 and TRBJ2-5, with a tentative D call TRBD2 (5 bases). V dropped 7 bases and J dropped 2 bases, with 14 bases sitting between them. Per the germline V gene, CDR1 is MNHEY and CDR2 is SVGEGT. The CDR3 is 14 residues long. The DNA of the CDR3 is TGTGCCAGCATCCCGGAGGCAGGACAAGAGACCCAGTACTTC. Translating gives CASIPEAGQETQYF.

The chain is built from TRBV6-2 or TRBV6-3 and TRBJ2-3; D is perhaps TRBD2 (6 bases). Trimming left V 0 bases short and J 3 bases short, with 7 bases between. Per germline, CDR1 MNHEY and CDR2 SVGEGT. The CDR3 consists of 14 residues. CDR3 sequence reads: CASSYSAGTDTQYF. The CDR3 coding sequence is TGTGCCAGCAGTTACTCGGCGGGGACAGATACGCAGTATTTT.

Only one count was recorded for this clone. The V and J genes are TRBV29-1 and TRBJ1-1; D gene unclear. Trimming took 5 bases from V and 1 from J, leaving 11 bases between them. Germline-derived CDR1 and CDR2 are SQVTM and ANQGSEA. The CDR3 extends over 13 amino acids. The CDR3 loop is CSVSRVGNTEAFF. The CDR3 nucleotides are TGCAGCGTTTCGAGGGTAGGGAACACTGAAGCTTTCTTT. Variable domain in full (rest from reference TRBV29-1 and TRBJ1-1): SAVISQKPSRDICQRGTSLTIQCQVDSQVTMMFWYRQQPGQSLTLIATANQGSEATYESGFVIDKFPISRPNLTFSTLTVSNMSPEDSSIYLCSVSRVGNTEAFFGQGTRLTVV.

The chain is built from TRBV5-1 and TRBJ1-2; D is unresolved. Trimming left V 4 bases short and J 7 bases short, with 8 bases between. The V gene's germline CDR1 is SGHRS and CDR2 YFSETQ. This CDR3 contains 11 residues. CDR3 nucleotides: TGCGCCAGCAGCCTGGATCGTGGCTACACCTTC. Translated: CASSLDRGYTF.

The chain uses TRBV3-1 (or the pseudogene TRBV3-2) and TRBJ2-7; 12 bases match TRBD1. Germline CDR1 LGHDT, CDR2 YNNKEL (reference sequence). The CDR3 covers 15 residues. The V segment lost 4 bases and the J segment 6 bases; nucleotides outside the gene matches: 7. The CDR3 spells CASSPRDRGHLEQYF. As DNA, the CDR3 is TGTGCCAGCAGCCCTCGGGACAGGGGGCATCTCGAGCAGTACTTC.

The genes are TRBV5-8 and TRBJ1-2; TRBD1 matches at 10 bases. V shed 4 bases, J shed 4 bases, and the junction held 7 bases outside the gene matches. Germline-derived CDR1 and CDR2 are SGHTS and YDEGEE. The CDR3 is made up of 15 amino acids. CDR3 DNA: TGTGCCAGCAGCCAGGACAGGGGGGGCGGCTATGGCTACACCTTC. It specifies CASSQDRGGGYGYTF.

The genes are TRBV4-1 and TRBJ2-7; D ambiguous. With 5 bases removed from V and 2 bases from J, the gap between germline ends came to 16 bases. Germline CDR1 MGHRA, CDR2 YSYEKL. The CDR3 loop spans 15 amino acids. The CDR3, as DNA: TGCGCCAGCAGCTGGCTTACCGGGCCAACCTACGAGCAGTACTTC. Protein: CASSWLTGPTYEQYF.

The chain combines TRBV6-6 with TRBJ1-1; D is perhaps TRBD1 (6 bases). The V end was cut by 5 bases, the J end by 3 bases, with 25 bases between. CDR1 and CDR2 (germline): MNHNY, SVGAGI (reference sequence). The CDR3 covers 18 residues. This CDR3 reads CASSPNRADWALYTEAFF. The CDR3 DNA reads as TGTGCCAGCAGTCCGAACAGGGCGGACTGGGCCCTCTACACTGAAGCTTTCTTT.

V and J are TRBV4-3 and TRBJ1-2; D is ambiguous. The CDR3 sequence is 16 residues long. V was clipped by 0 bases and J by 4 bases, with 15 bases between them. Germline V gene lookup returns CDR1 LGHNA and CDR2 YSLEER. This CDR3 reads CASSQESGGRSYGYTF. CDR3 nucleotides: TGCGCCAGCAGCCAAGAGTCTGGCGGACGGTCCTATGGCTACACCTTC.

The gene calls are TRBV2 and TRBJ2-7; D perhaps matches TRBD1 (5 bases). This CDR3 is built from 12 residues. Between the trimmed V and J ends, which lost 3 bases and 6 bases, there was a span of 9 bases. Germline lookup yields CDR1 SNHLY and CDR2 FYNNEI. The CDR3 DNA reads as TGTGCCAGCAGTGACAGGGCCCCCGAGCAGTACTTC. This sequence encodes CASSDRAPEQYF.

The V and J genes are TRBV18 and TRBJ1-1; D unresolved. The CDR3 loop spans 14 amino acids. Trimming cost V 4 bases and J 0 bases, with 9 bases left between them. CDR1 and CDR2 from the germline V gene are KGHSH and LQKENI. The CDR3 is CASSREEMNTEAFF. The CDR3 DNA is TGTGCCAGCTCACGGGAGGAGATGAACACTGAAGCTTTCTTT. Together with reference TRBV18 and TRBJ1-1, the CDR3 gives the full variable domain: NAGVMQNPRHLVRRRGQEARLRCSPMKGHSHVYWYRQLPEEGLKFMVYLQKENIIDESGMPKERFSAEFPKEGPSILRIQQVVRGDSAAYFCASSREEMNTEAFFGQGTRLTVV.

The chain combines TRBV4-3 with TRBJ1-6; D is unclear. Deletions cut 1 base from V and 10 bases from J, with 11 bases between. This CDR3 comprises 14 residues. Germline V CDR1 and CDR2: LGHNA, YSLEER. This CDR3 is CASSQVLTRSPLHF. DNA of the CDR3: TGCGCCAGCAGCCAAGTACTCACGCGCTCACCCCTCCACTTT.

V is TRBV6-2 or TRBV6-3 and J is TRBJ2-1; TRBD2 might be the D (7 bases). The CDR3 covers 12 residues. The germline CDR1 and CDR2 sequences are MNHEY and SVGEGT. V lost 1 base to trimming and J lost 12 bases, with 10 bases between them. The CDR3 DNA reads as TGTGCCAGCAGTTACTATGGGGGGGCGCAGTTCTTC. Translated, it gives CASSYYGGAQFF.